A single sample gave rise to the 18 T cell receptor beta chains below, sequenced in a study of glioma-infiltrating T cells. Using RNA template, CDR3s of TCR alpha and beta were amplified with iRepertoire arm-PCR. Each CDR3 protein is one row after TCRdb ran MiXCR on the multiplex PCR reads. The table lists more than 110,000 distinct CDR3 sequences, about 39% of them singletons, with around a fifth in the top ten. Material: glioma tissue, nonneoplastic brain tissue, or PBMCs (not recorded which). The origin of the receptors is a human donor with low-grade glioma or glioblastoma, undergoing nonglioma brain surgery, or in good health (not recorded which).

The chain's CDR3 is CASSQQDGANEKLFF. CDR3 coding DNA: TGTGCCAGCAGCCAACAGGACGGCGCGAATGAAAAACTGTTTTTT. The chain uses TRBV4-2 and TRBJ1-4, with D unclear. Germline V gene lookup returns CDR1 LGHNA and CDR2 YNFKEQ. This CDR3 region has 15 residues. Trimming took 2 bases from V and 5 from J, leaving 12 bases between them.

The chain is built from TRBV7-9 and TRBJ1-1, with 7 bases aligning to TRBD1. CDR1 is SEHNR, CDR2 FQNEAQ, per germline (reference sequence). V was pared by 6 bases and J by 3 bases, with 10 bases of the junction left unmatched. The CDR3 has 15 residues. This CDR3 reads CASRNRDSPHTEAFF. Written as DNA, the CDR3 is TGTGCCAGCAGGAACAGGGACAGCCCTCACACTGAAGCTTTCTTT.

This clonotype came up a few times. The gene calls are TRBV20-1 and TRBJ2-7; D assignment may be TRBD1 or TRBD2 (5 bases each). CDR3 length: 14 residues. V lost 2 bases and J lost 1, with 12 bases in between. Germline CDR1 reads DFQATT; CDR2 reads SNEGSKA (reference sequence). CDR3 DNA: TGCAGTGCTAGATCCGGGGCCTTTTCCTACGAGCAGTACTTC. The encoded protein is CSARSGAFSYEQYF.

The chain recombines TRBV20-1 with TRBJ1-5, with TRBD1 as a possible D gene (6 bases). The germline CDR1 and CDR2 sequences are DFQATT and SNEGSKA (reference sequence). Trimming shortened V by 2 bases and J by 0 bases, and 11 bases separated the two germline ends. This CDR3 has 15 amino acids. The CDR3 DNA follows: TGCAGTGCTAGAAGGGGGGGGAATAGCAATCAGCCCCAGCATTTT. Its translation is CSARRGGNSNQPQHF.

The CDR3 protein is CSASAPGHFGKYGYTF. CDR3 DNA sequence: TGCAGTGCTAGTGCTCCGGGACATTTCGGGAAGTATGGCTACACCTTC. V and J are TRBV20-1 and TRBJ1-2, with D maybe TRBD1 (6 bases). The CDR3 is made up of 16 amino acids. V shed 3 bases and J shed 5 bases, with 22 bases lying between them. CDR1 DFQATT and CDR2 SNEGSKA come from the germline V gene (reference sequence).

CDR3 protein: CATSREGGGTEAFF. CDR3 bases: TGTGCCACCAGCAGAGAAGGGGGTGGCACTGAAGCTTTCTTT. V is TRBV15 and J is TRBJ1-1, with D possibly TRBD1 on 6 matching bases. The CDR3 has 14 amino acids. V lost 0 bases, J lost 4 bases, and 9 bases lay in between. Looked up from germline, CDR1 is LNHNV and CDR2 is YYDKDF (reference sequence).

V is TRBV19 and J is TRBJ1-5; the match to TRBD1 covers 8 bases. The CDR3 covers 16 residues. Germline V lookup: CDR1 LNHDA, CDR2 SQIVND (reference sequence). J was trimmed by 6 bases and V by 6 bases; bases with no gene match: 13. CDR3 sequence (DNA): TGTGCCAGTAGGTTGACAGGGGCGGTGAGGACTCAGCCCCAGCATTTT. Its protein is CASRLTGAVRTQPQHF.

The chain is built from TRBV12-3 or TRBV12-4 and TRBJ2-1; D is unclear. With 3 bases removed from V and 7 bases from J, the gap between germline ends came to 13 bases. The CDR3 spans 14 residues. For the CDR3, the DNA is TGTGCCAGCAGTTTCTGGCAGTCGGCGAATGAGCAGTTCTTC. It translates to CASSFWQSANEQFF.

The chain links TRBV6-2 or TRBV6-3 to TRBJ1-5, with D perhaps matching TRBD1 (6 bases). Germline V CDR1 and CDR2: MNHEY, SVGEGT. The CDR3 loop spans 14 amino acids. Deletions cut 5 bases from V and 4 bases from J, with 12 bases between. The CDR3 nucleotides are TGTGCCAGCAGTCCCCAGAGGGGGAATCAGCCCCAGCATTTT. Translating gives CASSPQRGNQPQHF.

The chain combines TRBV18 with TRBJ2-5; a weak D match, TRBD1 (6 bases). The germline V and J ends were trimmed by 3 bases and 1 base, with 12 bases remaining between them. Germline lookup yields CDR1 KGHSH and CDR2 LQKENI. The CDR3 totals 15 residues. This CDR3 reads CASSPGLGGQETQYF. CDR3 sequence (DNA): TGTGCCAGCTCACCGGGTCTAGGGGGCCAAGAGACCCAGTACTTC.

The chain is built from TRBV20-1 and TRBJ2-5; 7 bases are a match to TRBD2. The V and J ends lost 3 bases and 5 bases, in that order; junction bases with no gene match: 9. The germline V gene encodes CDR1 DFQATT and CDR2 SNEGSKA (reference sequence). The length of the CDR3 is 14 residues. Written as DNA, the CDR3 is TGCAGTGCTAGCCACGCGGGAGTAGGGGAGACCCAGTACTTC. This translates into CSASHAGVGETQYF.

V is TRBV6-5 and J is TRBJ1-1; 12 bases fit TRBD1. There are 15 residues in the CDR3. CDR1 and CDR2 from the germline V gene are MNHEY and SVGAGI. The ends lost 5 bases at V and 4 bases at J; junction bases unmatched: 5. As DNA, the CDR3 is TGTGCCAGCAGTCACGGGACAGGGGGCGGCACTGAAGCTTTCTTT. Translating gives CASSHGTGGGTEAFF.

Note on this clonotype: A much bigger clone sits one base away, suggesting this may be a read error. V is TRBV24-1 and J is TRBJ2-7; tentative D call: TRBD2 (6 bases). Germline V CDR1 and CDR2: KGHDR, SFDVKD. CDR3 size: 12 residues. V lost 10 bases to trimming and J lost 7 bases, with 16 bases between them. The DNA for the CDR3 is TGTGCCACTAAAGCGACGGGGACTGAGCAGTACTTC. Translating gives CATKATGTEQYF.

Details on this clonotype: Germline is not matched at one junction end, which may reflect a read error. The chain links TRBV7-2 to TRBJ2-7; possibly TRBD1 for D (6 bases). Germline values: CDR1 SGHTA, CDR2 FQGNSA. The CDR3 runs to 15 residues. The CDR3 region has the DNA TGTGCCCGCAGCTTAGCGTTAACAGGGAGCCACGAGCAGTACTTC. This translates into CARSLALTGSHEQYF.

The CDR3 spells CASSLGGLSPQETQYF. The DNA of the CDR3 is TGTGCCAGCAGCTTAGGGGGGCTAAGCCCTCAAGAGACCCAGTACTTC. The rearrangement links TRBV7-2 to TRBJ2-5, with D possibly matching TRBD1 (6 bases). V was pared by 1 base and J by 2 bases, with 14 bases between. The CDR3 loop spans 16 amino acids. Germline V gene lookup returns CDR1 SGHTA and CDR2 FQGNSA.

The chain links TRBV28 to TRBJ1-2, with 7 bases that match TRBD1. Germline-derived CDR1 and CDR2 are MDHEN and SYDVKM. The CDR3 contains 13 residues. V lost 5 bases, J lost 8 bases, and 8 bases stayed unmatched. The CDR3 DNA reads TGTGCCAGCAGTATCGACAGGGTAAAAGGCTACACCTTC. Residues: CASSIDRVKGYTF.

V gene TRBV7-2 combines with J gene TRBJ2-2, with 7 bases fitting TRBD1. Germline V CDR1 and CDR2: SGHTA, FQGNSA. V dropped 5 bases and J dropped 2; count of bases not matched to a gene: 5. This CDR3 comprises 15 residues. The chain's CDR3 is CASSDRDSNTGELFF. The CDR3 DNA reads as TGTGCCAGCAGCGACCGGGACAGCAACACCGGGGAGCTGTTTTTT.

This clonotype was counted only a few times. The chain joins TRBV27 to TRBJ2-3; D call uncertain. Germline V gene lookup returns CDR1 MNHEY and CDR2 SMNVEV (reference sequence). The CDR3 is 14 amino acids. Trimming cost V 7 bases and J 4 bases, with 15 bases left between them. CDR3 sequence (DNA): TGTGCCAGCAAGGTCCCTCGAGGTGCAGATACGCAGTATTTT. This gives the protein CASKVPRGADTQYF.